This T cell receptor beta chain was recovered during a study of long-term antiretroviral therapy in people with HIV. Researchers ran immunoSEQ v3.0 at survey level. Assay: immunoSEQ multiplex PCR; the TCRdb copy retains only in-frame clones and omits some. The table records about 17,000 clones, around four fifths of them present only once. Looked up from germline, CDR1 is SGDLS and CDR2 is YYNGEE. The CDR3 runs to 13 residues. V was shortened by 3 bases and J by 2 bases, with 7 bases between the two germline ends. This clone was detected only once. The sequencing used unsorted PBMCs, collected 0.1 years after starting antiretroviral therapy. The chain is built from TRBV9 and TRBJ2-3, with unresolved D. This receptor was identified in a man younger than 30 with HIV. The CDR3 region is CASSDLLTDTQYF. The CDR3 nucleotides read TGTGCCAGCAGCGACTTACTCACAGATACGCAGTATTTT.